The clone carrying this T cell receptor beta chain showed up just a few times. Its antigen is not known. V trimming: 4 bases; J trimming: 1 base; junction bases outside the gene matches: 2. CDR1 and CDR2 (germline): LGHNA, YSLEER. This CDR3 is 14 amino acids long. This sample was taken from a study of cytomegalovirus exposure and HLA in healthy donors. General study points: Earlier analysis looked at TCR beta V segments, and most were productive about 90% or about 30% of the time. TCR beta chains numbering more than 150 were designated cytomegalovirus-associated. Association of a missense DCLRE1C variant with TCR beta V- and J-gene trimming was reported in a later analysis.

The PCR ran on 60 Vbeta and 13 Jbeta primers. Assay: immunoSEQ multiplex PCR; the TCRdb copy retains only in-frame clones and omits some. The data hold 100,000 or so clones, with about 81% observed a single time. The TCR originated in a man in his fifties in good health and CMV-seronegative. This sequence joins TRBV4-3 and TRBJ2-7, with 9 bases identical to TRBD2. Sequenced input: PBMCs. The CDR3 here is CASSLSGGSYEQYF. Here the CDR3 DNA reads TGCGCCAGCAGCCTTAGCGGGGGATCCTACGAGCAGTACTTC.